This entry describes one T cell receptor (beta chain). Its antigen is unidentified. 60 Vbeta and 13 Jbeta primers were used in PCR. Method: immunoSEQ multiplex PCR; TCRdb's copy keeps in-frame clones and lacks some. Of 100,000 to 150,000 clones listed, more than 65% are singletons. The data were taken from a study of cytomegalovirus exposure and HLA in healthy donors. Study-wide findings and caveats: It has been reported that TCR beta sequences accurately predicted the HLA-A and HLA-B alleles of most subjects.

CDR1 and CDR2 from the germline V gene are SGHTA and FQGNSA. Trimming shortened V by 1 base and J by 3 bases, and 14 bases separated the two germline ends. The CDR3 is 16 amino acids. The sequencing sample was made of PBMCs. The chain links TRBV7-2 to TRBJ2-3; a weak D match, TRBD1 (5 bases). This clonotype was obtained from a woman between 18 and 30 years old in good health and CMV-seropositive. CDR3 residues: CASSLEAGRLTDTQYF. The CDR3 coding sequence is TGTGCCAGCAGCTTAGAGGCAGGGCGGTTAACAGATACGCAGTATTTT.